These 5 T cell receptor beta chains originate from one sample sequenced in a study of blood T cell repertoires in COVID-19. Using immunoSEQ multiplex PCR, the repertoire was profiled, and TCRdb retains in-frame clones only, with some absent. Of 150,000 to 200,000 clones detected, about 83% appear once; the ten largest clones hold approximately 0.88%. The sequenced sample consisted of peripheral blood. The receptors come from a young woman who had recovered from COVID-19.

Of note for this clone: This same CDR3 is encoded by further DNA sequences in the sample. The chain carries TRBV6-2 or TRBV6-3 and TRBJ2-3; D is unresolved. The CDR3 consists of 14 residues. V was trimmed by 2 bases and J by 1 base, leaving 7 bases between them. The germline gives CDR1 MNHEY, CDR2 SVGEGT. CDR3 protein: CASSYGRGTDTQYF. Here the CDR3 DNA reads TGTGCCAGCAGTTACGGGCGCGGCACAGATACGCAGTATTTT.

The genes are TRBV2 and TRBJ2-1; 8 bases agree with TRBD2. Per germline, CDR1 SNHLY and CDR2 FYNNEI. This CDR3 spans 15 amino acids. The V gene end was trimmed by 5 bases and the J gene end by 4 bases; junction bases not matched to a gene: 7. The CDR3 loop is CASSISGGGYNEQFF. The CDR3 DNA is TGTGCCAGCAGTATAAGCGGGGGTGGGTACAATGAGCAGTTCTTC. The full variable domain, rest sourced from reference TRBV2 and TRBJ2-1, is EPEVTQTPSHQVTQMGQEVILRCVPISNHLYFYWYRQILGQKVEFLVSFYNNEISEKSEIFDDQFSVERPDGSNFTLKIRSTKLEDSAMYFCASSISGGGYNEQFFGPGTRLTVL.

The chain uses TRBV19 and TRBJ2-5; the D is unclear. The ends were cut back, 7 bases at V and 5 bases at J, with 8 bases in the middle. The CDR3 consists of 11 residues. CDR1 and CDR2 (germline): LNHDA, SQIVND (reference sequence). CDR3 sequence (DNA): TGTGCCAGTATGCTTGAGGAGACCCAGTACTTC. This translates into CASMLEETQYF.

The gene calls are TRBV18 and TRBJ1-3; TRBD1 matches 8 bases. V lost 6 bases to trimming and J lost 7 bases; unmatched junction nucleotides: 23. The CDR3 extends over 19 amino acids. Germline lookup yields CDR1 KGHSH and CDR2 LQKENI. DNA of the CDR3: TGTGCCAGCTCTCGAGGAAACCACCCCACAGGGGGAAGTTTCAACACCATATATTTT. This sequence encodes CASSRGNHPTGGSFNTIYF.

V usage is TRBV11-2 and J usage is TRBJ2-1; a weak D match, TRBD2 (6 bases). CDR3 size: 14 residues. The germline CDR1 and CDR2 sequences are SGHAT and FQNNGV. Trimming pared 4 bases from V and 4 bases from J, leaving 11 bases between. For the CDR3, the DNA is TGTGCCAGCAGCTCGAACGCGGGGTACAATGAGCAGTTCTTC. Its translation is CASSSNAGYNEQFF.